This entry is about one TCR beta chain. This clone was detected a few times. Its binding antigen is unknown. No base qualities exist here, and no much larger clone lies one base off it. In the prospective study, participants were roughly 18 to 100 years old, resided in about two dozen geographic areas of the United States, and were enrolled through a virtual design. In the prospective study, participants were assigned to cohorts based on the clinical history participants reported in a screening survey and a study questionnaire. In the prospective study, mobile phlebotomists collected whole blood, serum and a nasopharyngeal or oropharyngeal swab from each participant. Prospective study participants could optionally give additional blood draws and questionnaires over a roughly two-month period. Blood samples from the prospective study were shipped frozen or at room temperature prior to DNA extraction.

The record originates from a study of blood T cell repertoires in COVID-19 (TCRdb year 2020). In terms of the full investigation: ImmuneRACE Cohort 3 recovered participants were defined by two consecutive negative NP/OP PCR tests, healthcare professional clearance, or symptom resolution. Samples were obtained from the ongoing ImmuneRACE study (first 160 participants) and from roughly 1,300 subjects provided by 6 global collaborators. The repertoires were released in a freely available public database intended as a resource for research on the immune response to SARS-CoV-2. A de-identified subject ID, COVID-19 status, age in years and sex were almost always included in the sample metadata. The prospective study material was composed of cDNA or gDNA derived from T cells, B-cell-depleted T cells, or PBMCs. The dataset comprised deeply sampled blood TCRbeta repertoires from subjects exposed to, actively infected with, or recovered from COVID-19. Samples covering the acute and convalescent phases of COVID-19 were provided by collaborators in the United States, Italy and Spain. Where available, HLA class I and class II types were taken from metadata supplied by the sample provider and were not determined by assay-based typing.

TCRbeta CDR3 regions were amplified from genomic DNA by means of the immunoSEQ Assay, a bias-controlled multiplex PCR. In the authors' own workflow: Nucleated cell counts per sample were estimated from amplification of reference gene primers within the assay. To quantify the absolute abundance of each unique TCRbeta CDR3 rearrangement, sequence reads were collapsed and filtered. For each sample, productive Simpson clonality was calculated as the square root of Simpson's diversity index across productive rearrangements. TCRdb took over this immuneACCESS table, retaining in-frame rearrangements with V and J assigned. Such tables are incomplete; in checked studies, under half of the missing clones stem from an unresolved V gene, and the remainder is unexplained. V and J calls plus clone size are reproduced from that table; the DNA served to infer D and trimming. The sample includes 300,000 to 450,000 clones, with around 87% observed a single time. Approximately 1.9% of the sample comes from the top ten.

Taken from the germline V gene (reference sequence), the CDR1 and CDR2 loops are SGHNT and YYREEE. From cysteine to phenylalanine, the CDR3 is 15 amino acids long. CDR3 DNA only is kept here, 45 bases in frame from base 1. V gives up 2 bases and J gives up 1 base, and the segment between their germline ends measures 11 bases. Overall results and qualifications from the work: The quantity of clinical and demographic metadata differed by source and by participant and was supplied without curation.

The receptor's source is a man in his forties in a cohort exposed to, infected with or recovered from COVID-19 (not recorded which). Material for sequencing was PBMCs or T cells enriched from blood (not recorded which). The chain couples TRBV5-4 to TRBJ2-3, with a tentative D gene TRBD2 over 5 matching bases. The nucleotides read TGTGCCAGCAGCTTCTCGGGATTGCGCACAGATACGCAGTATTTT. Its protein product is CASSFSGLRTDTQYF.